The clone carrying this TCR beta chain has only a few counts. These data originate in a study of blood T cell repertoires in COVID-19. Study background: The samples span acute and convalescent COVID-19 from the United States, Italy and Spain. T cells, B-cell-depleted T cells, or PBMCs provided the cDNA or gDNA that served as material.

The V and J ends lost 1 base and 1 base respectively, with 8 bases between them. There are 14 residues in the CDR3. CDR1 and CDR2 (germline): LGHDT, YNNKEL (reference sequence). In the original processing: Researchers report that nucleated cell counts were estimated from reference gene primer amplification. The repertoire was sequenced with immunoSEQ multiplex PCR; TCRdb's copy has only in-frame clones and lacks some. V and J calls and clone size are those listed in that table; D and trimming were worked out from the DNA. The sample has around 150,000 clones, 85% seen once. The rearrangement joins TRBV3-1 (or the pseudogene TRBV3-2) to TRBJ2-7, with TRBD2 as a possible D gene (6 bases). The sequence was collected from a human donor with acute or convalescent COVID-19. The donor label of this sample is uncertain. The sample consisted of peripheral blood. This chain's CDR3 is CASSQAGRSYEQYF. DNA of the CDR3: TGTGCCAGCAGCCAAGCCGGGAGATCCTACGAGCAGTACTTC.